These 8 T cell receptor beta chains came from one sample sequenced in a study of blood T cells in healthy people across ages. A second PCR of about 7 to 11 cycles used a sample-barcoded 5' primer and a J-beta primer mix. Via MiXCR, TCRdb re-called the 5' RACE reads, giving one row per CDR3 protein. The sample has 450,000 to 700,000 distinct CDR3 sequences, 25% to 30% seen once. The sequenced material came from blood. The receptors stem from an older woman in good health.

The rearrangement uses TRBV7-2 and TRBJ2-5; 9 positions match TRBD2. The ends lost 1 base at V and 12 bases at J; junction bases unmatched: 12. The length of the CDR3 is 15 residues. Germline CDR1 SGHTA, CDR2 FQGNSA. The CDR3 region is CASSLVMLAGSPKYF. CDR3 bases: TGTGCCAGCAGCTTAGTTATGCTAGCGGGGTCCCCAAAGTACTTC. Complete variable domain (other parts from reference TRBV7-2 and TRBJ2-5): GAGVSQSPSNKVTEKGKDVELRCDPISGHTALYWYRQSLGQGLEFLIYFQGNSAPDKSGLPSDRFSAERTGGSVSTLTIQRTQQEDSAVYLCASSLVMLAGSPKYFGPGTRLLVL.

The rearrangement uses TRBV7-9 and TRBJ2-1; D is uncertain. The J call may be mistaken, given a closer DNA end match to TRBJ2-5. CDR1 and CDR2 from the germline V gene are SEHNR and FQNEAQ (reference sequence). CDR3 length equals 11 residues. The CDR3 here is CASSSTGTQYF. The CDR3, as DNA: TGTGCCAGCAGCTCCACCGGGACCCAGTACTTC.

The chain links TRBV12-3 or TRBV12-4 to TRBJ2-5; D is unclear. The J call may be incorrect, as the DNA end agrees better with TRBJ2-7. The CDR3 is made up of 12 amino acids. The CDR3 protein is CASSPVRYEQYF. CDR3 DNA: TGTGCCAGCAGTCCTGTGCGGTACGAGCAGTACTTC.

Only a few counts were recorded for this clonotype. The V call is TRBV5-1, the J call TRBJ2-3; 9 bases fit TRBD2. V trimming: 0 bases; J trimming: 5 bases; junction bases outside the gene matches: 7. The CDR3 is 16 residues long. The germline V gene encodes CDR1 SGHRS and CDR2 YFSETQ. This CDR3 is CASSLGASGARDTQYF. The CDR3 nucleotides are TGCGCCAGCAGCTTGGGGGCTAGCGGGGCCCGAGATACGCAGTATTTT.

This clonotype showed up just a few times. For the CDR3, the DNA is TGTGCCAGCAGCGTAGGGGGCAGCTCGAGCTCTGGAAACACCATATATTTT. It is translated as CASSVGGSSSSGNTIYF. The rearrangement links TRBV9 to TRBJ1-3; D might be TRBD1 (5 bases). The CDR3 runs to 17 residues. CDR1 and CDR2 from the germline V gene are SGDLS and YYNGEE. V was trimmed by 0 bases and J by 0 bases, leaving 13 bases between them. The variable domain in full, with the rest retrieved from reference TRBV9 and TRBJ1-3, is DSGVTQTPKHLITATGQRVTLRCSPRSGDLSVYWYQQSLDQGLQFLIQYYNGEERAKGNILERFSAQQFPDLHSELNLSSLELGDSALYFCASSVGGSSSSGNTIYFGEGSWLTVV.

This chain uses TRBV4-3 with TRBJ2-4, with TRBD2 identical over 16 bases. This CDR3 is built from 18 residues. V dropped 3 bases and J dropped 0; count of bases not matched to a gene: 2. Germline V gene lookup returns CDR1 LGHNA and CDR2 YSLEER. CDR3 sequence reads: CASSQGTSGGEAKNIQYF. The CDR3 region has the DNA TGCGCCAGCAGCCAGGGGACTAGCGGGGGGGAAGCCAAAAACATTCAGTACTTC.

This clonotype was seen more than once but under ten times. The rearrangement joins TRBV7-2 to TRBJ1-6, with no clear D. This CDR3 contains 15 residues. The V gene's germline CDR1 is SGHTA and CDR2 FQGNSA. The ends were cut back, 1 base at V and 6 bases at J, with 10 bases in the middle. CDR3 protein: CASSLVRAGNSPLHF. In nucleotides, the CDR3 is TGTGCCAGCAGCTTAGTGAGGGCCGGTAATTCACCCCTCCACTTT.

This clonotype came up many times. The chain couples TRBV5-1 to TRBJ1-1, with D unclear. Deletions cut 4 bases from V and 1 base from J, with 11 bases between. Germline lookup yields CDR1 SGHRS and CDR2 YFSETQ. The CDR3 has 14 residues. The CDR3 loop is CASSVGRRNTEAFF. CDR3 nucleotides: TGCGCCAGCAGCGTCGGACGGAGGAACACTGAAGCTTTCTTT.